Included here is one T cell receptor beta chain sequence, with context. Its antigen is as yet unknown. This record belongs to a study of CD8 T cells in ankylosing spondylitis. Overall study results and limits: A TCR beta motif made of fewer than ten highly homologous variants seemed typical of ankylosing spondylitis blood.

This CDR3 spans 16 amino acids. Germline values: CDR1 SGHAT, CDR2 FQNNGV. Trimming shortened V by 5 bases and J by 8 bases, and 22 bases separated the two germline ends. In TCRdb, the 5' RACE reads were re-called with MiXCR into one record per CDR3 protein. The repertoire holds about 460,000 distinct CDR3 sequences, with roughly 5.3% as singletons. The clonotype was recovered from a male donor with ankylosing spondylitis. This sequence joins TRBV11-2 and TRBJ2-4; a weak D match, TRBD1 (5 bases). The material sequenced was blood, either unsorted or a sorted T cell fraction (not recorded which). CDR3 nucleotide sequence: TGTGCCAGCAGCGCCACAGGTGTGGCGAAAAGGGACATTCAGTACTTC. It is translated as CASSATGVAKRDIQYF. Complete variable domain (other parts from reference TRBV11-2 and TRBJ2-4): EAGVAQSPRYKIIEKRQSVAFWCNPISGHATLYWYQQILGQGPKLLIQFQNNGVVDDSQLPKDRFSAERLKGVDSTLKIQPAKLEDSAVYLCASSATGVAKRDIQYFGAGTRLSVL.